The rows below give T cell receptor beta chains drawn from one sample of a study of cytomegalovirus exposure and HLA in healthy donors. Method: immunoSEQ multiplex PCR; TCRdb's copy keeps in-frame clones and lacks some. The sample consists of under 200,000 clones, roughly 73% of them appearing once. The sequencing sample was made of PBMCs. These TCRs come from a woman in her twenties or thirties in good health and CMV-seronegative. The CDR3 runs from the conserved cysteine through the conserved F or W. Each record gives: CDR3 DNA, CDR3 protein, V gene, J gene, clone size, D gene. D genes are given only for firm matches. Clone sizes are given selectively: once, few, many, or a class where the clone is expanded.

cdr3_nt: TGTGCCAGCTCACCAAGGTCAGGGGGACAGCCCCAGCATTTT
cdr3_aa: CASSPRSGGQPQHF
v_call: TRBV18
j_call: TRBJ1-5
clone_size: NA
d_call: TRBD1

cdr3_nt: TGTGCCAGCTGGGGAGTCGAACCGGACGACCACGAGCAGTACTTC
cdr3_aa: CASWGVEPDDHEQYF
v_call: TRBV2
j_call: TRBJ2-7
clone_size: NA
d_call: NA

cdr3_nt: TGTGCCTGGACCGAGGGGTCTTGGGGGCCTTCTGGAAACACCATATATTTT
cdr3_aa: CAWTEGSWGPSGNTIYF
v_call: TRBV30
j_call: TRBJ1-3
clone_size: NA
d_call: NA

cdr3_nt: TGTGCCAGCAGCCATAGCGGAGACACAGATACGCAGTATTTT
cdr3_aa: CASSHSGDTDTQYF
v_call: TRBV6-4
j_call: TRBJ2-3
clone_size: NA
d_call: NA

cdr3_nt: TGTGCCTGGAGTGTATTGAGCCACAGGGGGCGCGGGGAGACCCAGTACTTC
cdr3_aa: CAWSVLSHRGRGETQYF
v_call: TRBV30
j_call: TRBJ2-5
clone_size: NA
d_call: TRBD1

cdr3_nt: TGTGCCAGCAGCTTTCCGTTGGAGCCAGATACGCAGTATTTT
cdr3_aa: CASSFPLEPDTQYF
v_call: TRBV13
j_call: TRBJ2-3
clone_size: NA
d_call: NA

cdr3_nt: TGTGCCTGGAGTGTGGGACAGGGCTACGAGCAGTACTTC
cdr3_aa: CAWSVGQGYEQYF
v_call: TRBV30
j_call: TRBJ2-7
clone_size: NA
d_call: TRBD1

cdr3_nt: TGTGCCAGCAGCCGTAGACGGGACTTACAAGAGACCCAGTACTTC
cdr3_aa: CASSRRRDLQETQYF
v_call: TRBV7-6
j_call: TRBJ2-5
clone_size: NA
d_call: NA

cdr3_nt: TGTGCCAGCAGCCCACGACTAGCGGGGGGGCGCGAGCAGTACTTC
cdr3_aa: CASSPRLAGGREQYF
v_call: TRBV9
j_call: TRBJ2-7
clone_size: NA
d_call: TRBD2

cdr3_nt: TGTGCCAGCAGCAGGGGTGTCTCTGGAAACACCATATATTTT
cdr3_aa: CASSRGVSGNTIYF
v_call: TRBV25-1
j_call: TRBJ1-3
clone_size: few
d_call: NA

cdr3_nt: TGTGCCAGCAGTTACTCCAGTCGGGGGGGCTACAATGAGCAGTTCTTC
cdr3_aa: CASSYSSRGGYNEQFF
v_call: TRBV6-5
j_call: TRBJ2-1
clone_size: few
d_call: TRBD2

cdr3_nt: TGTGCCAGCAGCTTAGAAGGGACAGTCCAAGAGACCCAGTACTTC
cdr3_aa: CASSLEGTVQETQYF
v_call: TRBV11-2
j_call: TRBJ2-5
clone_size: NA
d_call: TRBD1

cdr3_nt: TGTGCCAGCTCACCCAGACAGGGATTAAGCTCTTACTATGGCTACACCTTC
cdr3_aa: CASSPRQGLSSYYGYTF
v_call: TRBV18
j_call: TRBJ1-2
clone_size: NA
d_call: TRBD1

cdr3_nt: TGTGCCAGCAGCCGGAACCAGGGAAATGAGCAGTTCTTC
cdr3_aa: CASSRNQGNEQFF
v_call: TRBV7-2
j_call: TRBJ2-1
clone_size: NA
d_call: NA

cdr3_nt: TGTGCCAGCAGCTTACAGGGTAGCGAGCAGTACTTC
cdr3_aa: CASSLQGSEQYF
v_call: TRBV5-4
j_call: TRBJ2-7
clone_size: NA
d_call: NA

cdr3_nt: TGCGCCAACCGTCCGGGACAGGGTTCAACTAATGAAAAACTGTTTTTT
cdr3_aa: CANRPGQGSTNEKLFF
v_call: TRBV5-1
j_call: TRBJ1-4
clone_size: few
d_call: TRBD1

cdr3_nt: TGTGCCAGCATCCTGCCCCTTCGGGGGACGCAGTATTTT
cdr3_aa: CASILPLRGTQYF
v_call: TRBV2
j_call: TRBJ2-3
clone_size: once
d_call: NA

cdr3_nt: TGTGCCAGCAGCTCGCTGCGGACAGGGGCTGTTAACGGGCAGTACTTC
cdr3_aa: CASSSLRTGAVNGQYF
v_call: TRBV7-8
j_call: TRBJ2-7
clone_size: NA
d_call: TRBD1

cdr3_nt: TGTGCCAGCAGTGAACCAAACAGGAGCTCCTACGAGCAGTACTTC
cdr3_aa: CASSEPNRSSYEQYF
v_call: TRBV6-1
j_call: TRBJ2-7
clone_size: once
d_call: NA

cdr3_nt: TGTGCCAGCAGCGTGTCTGCGGGGCCATCCTACGAGCAGTACTTC
cdr3_aa: CASSVSAGPSYEQYF
v_call: TRBV9
j_call: TRBJ2-7
clone_size: NA
d_call: NA

cdr3_nt: TGTGCCAGCTTTAACAGGGGAGCAGATACGCAGTATTTT
cdr3_aa: CASFNRGADTQYF
v_call: TRBV27
j_call: TRBJ2-3
clone_size: NA
d_call: TRBD1

cdr3_nt: TGTGCCAGCAGCCCCGAACAGGGAGCAAGCTACGAGCAGTACTTC
cdr3_aa: CASSPEQGASYEQYF
v_call: TRBV6-1
j_call: TRBJ2-7
clone_size: medium-sized
d_call: NA

cdr3_nt: TGTGCCAGCAGCCGGGGGACTAGGTCAAGCAATGAGCAGTTCTTC
cdr3_aa: CASSRGTRSSNEQFF
v_call: TRBV5-4
j_call: TRBJ2-1
clone_size: few
d_call: TRBD2

cdr3_nt: TGCGCCAGCAGCCAAGGGCTAGCGGGGGGGCTAAGCACAGATACGCAGTATTTT
cdr3_aa: CASSQGLAGGLSTDTQYF
v_call: TRBV4-1
j_call: TRBJ2-3
clone_size: NA
d_call: TRBD2

cdr3_nt: TGTGCCACCAGCAAGGACAGGGTTGTTGGAAACACCATATATTTT
cdr3_aa: CATSKDRVVGNTIYF
v_call: TRBV15
j_call: TRBJ1-3
clone_size: NA
d_call: TRBD1

cdr3_nt: TGCGCCAGCAGTAGACAGGGGGCGGACACCGGGGAGCTGTTTTTT
cdr3_aa: CASSRQGADTGELFF
v_call: TRBV5-1
j_call: TRBJ2-2
clone_size: NA
d_call: TRBD1

cdr3_nt: TGTGCCAGCAGTTTGGGGATGGGGACTACAAATGGCTACACCTTC
cdr3_aa: CASSLGMGTTNGYTF
v_call: TRBV27
j_call: TRBJ1-2
clone_size: NA
d_call: NA

cdr3_nt: TGCAGCGTAACCGGGACACTTCGGTTCTCCTACGAGCAGTACTTC
cdr3_aa: CSVTGTLRFSYEQYF
v_call: TRBV29-1
j_call: TRBJ2-7
clone_size: NA
d_call: NA

cdr3_nt: TGTGCCAGCAGCTTACACAGGGTAGACACTGAAGCTTTCTTT
cdr3_aa: CASSLHRVDTEAFF
v_call: TRBV7-3
j_call: TRBJ1-1
clone_size: NA
d_call: NA

cdr3_nt: TGTGCCAGCAGCCGAGGACAGGGTGATGCAACTAATGAAAAACTGTTTTTT
cdr3_aa: CASSRGQGDATNEKLFF
v_call: TRBV7-9
j_call: TRBJ1-4
clone_size: once
d_call: TRBD1

cdr3_nt: TGTGCCAGCAGATTACAGGGGTCTGGGGCCAACGTCCTGACTTTC
cdr3_aa: CASRLQGSGANVLTF
v_call: TRBV28
j_call: TRBJ2-6
clone_size: NA
d_call: TRBD1

cdr3_nt: TGTGCCAGTAGTATAGAGATGACAGGGCAAGGCTACACCTTC
cdr3_aa: CASSIEMTGQGYTF
v_call: TRBV19
j_call: TRBJ1-2
clone_size: NA
d_call: TRBD1

cdr3_nt: TGTGCCAGCAGCTTCCCGGGGGGGGGTTCCTACGAGCAGTACTTC
cdr3_aa: CASSFPGGGSYEQYF
v_call: TRBV7-8
j_call: TRBJ2-7
clone_size: once
d_call: TRBD2

cdr3_nt: TGTGCCAGCAGCCACACGGACAGGGGAGGCAATGAGCAGTTCTTC
cdr3_aa: CASSHTDRGGNEQFF
v_call: TRBV7-9
j_call: TRBJ2-1
clone_size: once
d_call: TRBD1

cdr3_nt: TGTGCCTGGAGTACTCCCGGGACAGGGGGCCTACCCCTCCACTTT
cdr3_aa: CAWSTPGTGGLPLHF
v_call: TRBV30
j_call: TRBJ1-6
clone_size: NA
d_call: TRBD1

cdr3_nt: TGTGCTAGCAGCTTAGGAGAGGAAGGCGAGCAGTACTTC
cdr3_aa: CASSLGEEGEQYF
v_call: TRBV7-7
j_call: TRBJ2-7
clone_size: NA
d_call: NA

cdr3_nt: TGCAGCGTTGATCCCCAAACTAACACCGGGGAGCTGTTTTTT
cdr3_aa: CSVDPQTNTGELFF
v_call: TRBV29-1
j_call: TRBJ2-2
clone_size: few
d_call: NA

cdr3_nt: TGTGCCAGCAGCCAAAACCTCCGGGCTGAAGCTTTCTTT
cdr3_aa: CASSQNLRAEAFF
v_call: TRBV7-3
j_call: TRBJ1-1
clone_size: NA
d_call: NA

cdr3_nt: TGTGCCAGCAGCTTTTTAACTGAAGCTTTCTTT
cdr3_aa: CASSFLTEAFF
v_call: TRBV7-2
j_call: TRBJ1-1
clone_size: NA
d_call: NA